The 21 T cell receptor beta chains reported below all come from one sample, sequenced in a study of post-analysis software for immune sequencing data. These receptors have no identified antigens. The TCR beta cDNA libraries contained unique molecular identifiers. From the PCR reads, TCRdb called clonotypes with MiXCR, one entry per CDR3 protein. This table has around 700,000 distinct CDR3 sequences, approximately 60% appearing once. Points from the study as a whole: Relative to controls, patients had 4 or 5 TRBV segments at higher frequency, with TRBV5-6, TRBV5-1 and TRBV20-1 among these.

The sequenced sample was blood. The receptors derive from a girl aged 2-10 years with multiple sclerosis.

This clonotype came up a few times. This chain connects TRBV5-1 to TRBJ2-2; D gene ambiguous. V was shortened by 8 bases and J by 2 bases, with 22 bases between the two germline ends. CDR1 and CDR2 (germline): SGHRS, YFSETQ. The CDR3 loop spans 17 amino acids. CDR3 sequence (DNA): TGCGCCAGTTCCAGGAGAAAGGACCTGGTAAACACCGGGGAGCTGTTTTTT. Its translation is CASSRRKDLVNTGELFF. Drawing the rest from reference TRBV5-1 and TRBJ2-2, the complete variable domain is KAGVTQTPRYLIKTRGQQVTLSCSPISGHRSVSWYQQTPGQGLQFLFEYFSETQRNKGNFPGRFSGRQFSNSRSEMNVSTLELGDSALYLCASSRRKDLVNTGELFFGEGSRLTVL.

The chain joins TRBV29-1 to TRBJ1-2, with 9 positions matching TRBD1. The germline V gene encodes CDR1 SQVTM and CDR2 ANQGSEA. This CDR3 has 13 amino acids. V was clipped by 6 bases and J by 8 bases; unmatched bases: 10. The CDR3 protein is CSVVTGGAGGYTF. The CDR3 region has the DNA TGCAGCGTCGTAACAGGGGGCGCGGGGGGCTACACCTTC.

Only one count was recorded for this clonotype. This chain uses TRBV4-2 with TRBJ2-3; D is ambiguous. V lost 0 bases and J 3 bases, leaving 16 bases between the germline ends. CDR3 length equals 17 residues. CDR1 LGHNA and CDR2 YNFKEQ come from the germline V gene. The DNA of the CDR3 is TGTGCCAGCAGCCAAGATGCAACCCTTAGGTCGACAGATACGCAGTATTTT. This encodes CASSQDATLRSTDTQYF.

The V gene is TRBV20-1, the J gene TRBJ2-7; 11 nucleotides line up with TRBD2. CDR3 size: 16 residues. Germline trimming cut 6 bases from V and 0 bases from J; bases unmatched to any gene: 10. CDR1 and CDR2 from the germline V gene are DFQATT and SNEGSKA (reference sequence). The CDR3 sequence is CSATTSGAISSYEQYF. In nucleotides, the CDR3 is TGCAGTGCCACGACTAGCGGGGCGATTAGCTCCTACGAGCAGTACTTC.

The V call is TRBV18, the J call TRBJ2-7; D might be TRBD1 (6 bases). V dropped 4 bases and J dropped 0 bases, with 13 bases sitting between them. The CDR3 runs 15 residues. The germline V gene encodes CDR1 KGHSH and CDR2 LQKENI. The DNA of the CDR3 is TGTGCCAGCTCACTAGGACAGTGGAGCTCCTACGAGCAGTACTTC. Its translation: CASSLGQWSSYEQYF. Based on the CDR3 plus reference TRBV18 and TRBJ2-7, the full variable domain is NAGVMQNPRHLVRRRGQEARLRCSPMKGHSHVYWYRQLPEEGLKFMVYLQKENIIDESGMPKERFSAEFPKEGPSILRIQQVVRGDSAAYFCASSLGQWSSYEQYFGPGTRLTVT.

The rearrangement joins TRBV21-1 to TRBJ2-5; TRBD2, the D gene given by the table, was not confirmed from the DNA. TRBV21-1 is assigned pseudogene status. The CDR3 length is 17 residues. DNA of the CDR3: TGTGCCAGCAGCAAAGGGGGAGCGGGTGCGTCCCAAGAGACCCAGTACTTC. Protein: CASSKGGAGASQETQYF.

This clonotype is a singleton in its sample. The J gene is TRBJ2-7, the V gene TRBV6-6, with TRBD1 as a possible D gene (7 bases). The DNA end lines up better with TRBJ2-5; the J call may be wrong. This CDR3 comprises 13 residues. Germline CDR1 and CDR2: MNHNY and SVGAGI (reference sequence). The CDR3 DNA reads as TGTGCCAGCAGCAGGGGGGCGGGAGAGACCCAGTACTTC. Encoded protein: CASSRGAGETQYF.

The chain has TRBV29-1 and TRBJ1-2; perhaps TRBD1 as D (6 bases). The CDR3 consists of 15 residues. V gave up 3 bases and J gave up 4 bases, with 18 bases separating them. The germline V gene has CDR1 SQVTM and CDR2 ANQGSEA. CDR3 in amino acids: CSVDAFTGSGYGYTF. CDR3 bases: TGCAGCGTTGATGCTTTTACAGGGTCAGGCTATGGCTACACCTTC.

CDR3 region: CASSPGTSGWETQYF. CDR3 bases: TGTGCCAGCAGTCCCGGCACTAGCGGGTGGGAGACCCAGTACTTC. This sequence joins TRBV12-3 or TRBV12-4 and TRBJ2-7; the match to TRBD2 covers 9 bases. The tail of the sequence fits TRBJ2-5 better, so the J call may be wrong. This CDR3 is 15 amino acids long.

The rearrangement links TRBV2 to TRBJ2-3, with TRBD1 identical over 8 bases. V gave up 6 bases and J gave up 2 bases; unmatched junction bases: 4. The CDR3 has 14 amino acids. Per germline, CDR1 SNHLY and CDR2 FYNNEI. As DNA, the CDR3 is TGTGCCAGCAGATTCAGGGGGCCCACAGATACGCAGTATTTT. This encodes CASRFRGPTDTQYF. Filled out from reference TRBV2 and TRBJ2-3, the complete variable domain reads EPEVTQTPSHQVTQMGQEVILRCVPISNHLYFYWYRQILGQKVEFLVSFYNNEISEKSEIFDDQFSVERPDGSNFTLKIRSTKLEDSAMYFCASRFRGPTDTQYFGPGTRLTVL.

CDR3 region: CASSQMRGRETQYF. The CDR3 DNA follows: TGTGCCAGCAGCCAAATGAGGGGGAGAGAGACCCAGTACTTC. The V call is TRBV11-3, the J call TRBJ2-7; possible D gene TRBD1, 6 bases. The assigned J gene may be wrong: the sequence end matches TRBJ2-5 better. CDR1 is SGHNT, CDR2 YENEEA, per germline. The length of the CDR3 is 14 residues.

The chain is built from TRBV5-1 and TRBJ2-3; 7 nucleotides line up with TRBD1. The CDR3 is 16 residues long. V lost 4 bases to trimming and J lost 0 bases; unmatched junction nucleotides: 8. The germline V gene has CDR1 SGHRS and CDR2 YFSETQ. CDR3 region: CASSTRVGQSTDTQYF. The DNA of the CDR3 is TGCGCCAGCAGCACCCGGGTGGGACAGAGCACAGATACGCAGTATTTT.

J is TRBJ2-5 and V is TRBV29-1; D remains unclear. Germline V lookup: CDR1 SQVTM, CDR2 ANQGSEA. This CDR3 is 12 amino acids long. V lost 8 bases, J lost 11 bases, and 21 bases lay in between. The CDR3 bases are TGCAGCCCCACCGGACGAAGAGGTGAGCAGTACTTC. Protein product: CSPTGRRGEQYF.

This clonotype was seen a handful of times. The chain uses TRBV10-2 and TRBJ2-7; TRBD1 matches at 7 bases. The V and J ends lost 5 bases and 0 bases, in that order; junction bases with no gene match: 10. Germline V gene sequence: CDR1 WSHSY, CDR2 SAAADI. CDR3 length equals 16 residues. For the CDR3, the DNA is TGCGCCAGCAGTCCTCGAACAGGGGCTAGCTCCTACGAGCAGTACTTC. Translation gives CASSPRTGASSYEQYF.

The chain couples TRBV12-3 or TRBV12-4 to TRBJ2-7, with a possible D match to TRBD1 (6 bases). Trimming stripped 4 bases from V and 2 bases from J, with 9 bases between. There are 13 residues in the CDR3. For the CDR3, the DNA is TGTGCCAGCAGTTGGACAGAAGCCTACGAGCAGTACTTC. Amino acid sequence: CASSWTEAYEQYF.

This clonotype has only a few counts. V usage is TRBV6-1 and J usage is TRBJ2-7, with 8 bases lining up with TRBD2. J was trimmed by 6 bases and V by 6 bases; bases with no gene match: 19. Germline lookup yields CDR1 MNHNS and CDR2 SASEGT. This CDR3 region has 17 residues. CDR3 amino acids: CASRREAQPSGSSEQYF. CDR3 sequence (DNA): TGTGCCAGCAGGCGGGAGGCACAGCCCTCCGGATCTAGCGAGCAGTACTTC.

The gene calls are TRBV13 and TRBJ2-1; TRBD2 agrees at 10 bases. Germline values: CDR1 PRHDT, CDR2 FYEKMQ (reference sequence). CDR3 length: 15 amino acids. Trimming removed 5 bases from V and 1 base from J; junction bases left unmatched: 2. The CDR3 DNA reads TGTGCCAGCAGCCAACTAGCGGGATCCTACAATGAGCAGTTCTTC. This translates into CASSQLAGSYNEQFF.

The V call is TRBV20-1, the J call TRBJ2-1; 7 positions match TRBD1. V lost 2 bases to trimming and J lost 9 bases; unmatched junction nucleotides: 13. This CDR3 spans 15 amino acids. The germline V gene encodes CDR1 DFQATT and CDR2 SNEGSKA (reference sequence). The CDR3 DNA sequence: TGCAGTGCTAGATCATCGAGTAGGGGGCATGGTGAGCAGTTCTTC. The encoded protein is CSARSSSRGHGEQFF.

This sequence joins TRBV20-1 and TRBJ1-5; no firm D call. Germline V gives CDR1 DFQATT, CDR2 SNEGSKA (reference sequence). The CDR3 extends over 14 amino acids. The V end lost 4 bases, the J end lost 1 base, and 11 bases lay between the germline ends. The CDR3 nucleotides are TGCAGTGCTAAAATTCCGGACAGCAATCAGCCCCAGCATTTT. Protein product: CSAKIPDSNQPQHF.

This chain uses TRBV12-3 or TRBV12-4 with TRBJ2-2; 7 nucleotides match TRBD1. V lost 3 bases and J lost 6; bases outside the gene matches: 4. This CDR3 contains 14 residues. CDR3 nucleotides: TGTGCCAGCAGTTTCACAGGGGTGGCCGGGGAGCTGTTTTTT. Amino acids: CASSFTGVAGELFF.

This rearrangement joins TRBV20-1 to TRBJ2-3; 8 bases agree with TRBD2. The CDR3 totals 19 residues. V lost 0 bases, J lost 6 bases, and 20 bases stayed unmatched. In germline, CDR1 is DFQATT, CDR2 SNEGSKA (reference sequence). In DNA form, the CDR3 reads TGCAGTGCTAGAGATTTACTAGCGGTGAGCGGGTTAACACGTGATACGCAGTATTTT. Translated: CSARDLLAVSGLTRDTQYF.